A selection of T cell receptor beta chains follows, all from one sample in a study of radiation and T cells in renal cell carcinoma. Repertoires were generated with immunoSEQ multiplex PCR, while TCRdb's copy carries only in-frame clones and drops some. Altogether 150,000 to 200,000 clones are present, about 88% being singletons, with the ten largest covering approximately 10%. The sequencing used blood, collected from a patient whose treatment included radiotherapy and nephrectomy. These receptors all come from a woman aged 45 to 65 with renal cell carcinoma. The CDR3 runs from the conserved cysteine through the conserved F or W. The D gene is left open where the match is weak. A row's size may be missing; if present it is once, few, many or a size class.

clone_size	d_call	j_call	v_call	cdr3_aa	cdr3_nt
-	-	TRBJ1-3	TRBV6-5	CASIGASGNTIYF	TGTGCCAGCATAGGGGCGAGTGGAAACACCATATATTTT
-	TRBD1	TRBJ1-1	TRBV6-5	CASSSTDRAHTEAFF	TGTGCCAGCAGTTCCACCGACAGGGCGCACACTGAAGCTTTCTTT
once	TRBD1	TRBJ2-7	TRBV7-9	CASSQTGQGGTYEQYF	TGTGCCAGCAGCCAAACGGGACAGGGGGGGACCTACGAGCAGTACTTC
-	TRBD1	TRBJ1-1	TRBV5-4	CASSSPTGGDAEAFF	TGTGCCAGCAGCTCACCGACAGGGGGTGACGCTGAAGCTTTCTTT
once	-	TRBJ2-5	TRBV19	CASSMWGSETQYF	TGTGCCAGTAGTATGTGGGGCTCGGAGACCCAGTACTTC
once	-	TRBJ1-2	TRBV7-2	CASSLGGTESNYGYTF	TGTGCCAGCAGCTTAGGAGGGACCGAATCTAACTATGGCTACACCTTC
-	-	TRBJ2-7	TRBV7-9	CASSPTGGVAYEQYF	TGTGCCAGCAGCCCAACAGGCGGCGTGGCCTACGAGCAGTACTTC
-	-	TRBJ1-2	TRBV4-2	CASSQGGYEGYTF	TGTGCCAGCAGCCAAGGGGGATATGAGGGCTACACCTTC
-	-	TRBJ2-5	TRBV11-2	CASSSNIQGGQTQYF	TGTGCCAGCAGCTCGAATATACAGGGTGGGCAGACCCAGTACTTC
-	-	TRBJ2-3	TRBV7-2	CASSPTVGTDTQYF	TGTGCCAGCAGCCCCACCGTTGGCACAGATACGCAGTATTTT
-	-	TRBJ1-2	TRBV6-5	CASSSGHNYGYTF	TGTGCCAGCAGTTCAGGCCACAACTATGGCTACACCTTC
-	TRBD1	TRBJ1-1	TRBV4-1	CASSQVLDRGFTEAFF	TGCGCCAGCAGCCAAGTCTTAGACAGGGGTTTCACTGAAGCTTTCTTT